The present T cell receptor beta chain was sequenced within a study of OX40 agonist ivuxolimab in advanced cancers. Germline V lookup: CDR1 SGHVS, CDR2 FNYEAQ. The CDR3 length is 15 residues. V was clipped by 5 bases and J by 7 bases, with 20 bases between them. TCRdb keeps only in-frame clones here, not all; method: immunoSEQ multiplex PCR. The top ten clones hold about 6% of a sample with tens of thousands of clones, 85% to 90% of them seen once. This clonotype was sampled from an adult with an advanced solid tumor such as melanoma, head and neck, liver or kidney cancer. Material: CD4+ or CD8+ T cells sorted from blood, obtained in a trial of the OX40 agonist ivuxolimab. The J gene is TRBJ1-1, the V gene TRBV7-6; D is unresolved. CDR3 DNA sequence: TGTGCCAGCAGCCCGACGGGCGGCAGTAATAATGAAGCTTTCTTT. Translating gives CASSPTGGSNNEAFF.